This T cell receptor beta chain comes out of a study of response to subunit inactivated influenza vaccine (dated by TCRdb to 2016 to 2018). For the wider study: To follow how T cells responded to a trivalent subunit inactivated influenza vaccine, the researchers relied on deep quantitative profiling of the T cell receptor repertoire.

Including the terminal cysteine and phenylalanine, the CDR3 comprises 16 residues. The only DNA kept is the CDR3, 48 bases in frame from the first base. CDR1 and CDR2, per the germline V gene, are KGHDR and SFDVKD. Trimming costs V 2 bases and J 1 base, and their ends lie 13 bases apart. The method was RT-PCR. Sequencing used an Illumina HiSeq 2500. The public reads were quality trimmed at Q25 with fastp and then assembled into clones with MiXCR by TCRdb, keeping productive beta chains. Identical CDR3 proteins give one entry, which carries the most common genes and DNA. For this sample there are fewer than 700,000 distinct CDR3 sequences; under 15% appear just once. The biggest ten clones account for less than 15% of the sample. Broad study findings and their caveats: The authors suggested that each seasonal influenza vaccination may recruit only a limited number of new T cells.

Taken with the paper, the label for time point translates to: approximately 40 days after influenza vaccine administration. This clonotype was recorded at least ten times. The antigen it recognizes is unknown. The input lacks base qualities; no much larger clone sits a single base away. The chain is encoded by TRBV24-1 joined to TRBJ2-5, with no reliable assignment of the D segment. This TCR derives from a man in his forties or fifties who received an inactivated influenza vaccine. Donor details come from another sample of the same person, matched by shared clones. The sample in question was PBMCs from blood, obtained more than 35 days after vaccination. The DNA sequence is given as TGTGCCACCAGTGATTGGCGGTCAACCCGCCAAGAGACCCAGTACTTC. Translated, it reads CATSDWRSTRQETQYF.